This T cell receptor (beta chain) was retrieved from a study of blood T cell repertoires in COVID-19. As for the study in general: The origin of the acute and convalescent COVID-19 samples was the United States, Italy and Spain.

In the original analysis: Estimates of nucleated cell counts were drawn from the amplification of reference gene primers. Libraries were prepared by immunoSEQ multiplex PCR; TCRdb keeps only in-frame clonotypes and omits some of them. Clone size and the V and J calls come from that table; the DNA yielded D and trimming. The sample carries some 140,000 clones, just under 85% recorded once. The clonotype originates from a woman aged 60-75 years with acute or convalescent COVID-19. Source material: peripheral blood.

Written as DNA, the CDR3 is TGCGCCAGCAGCTTAATTGGGGGACAGGGCAACGAGCAGTACTTC. It specifies CASSLIGGQGNEQYF. The V call is TRBV5-1, the J call TRBJ2-7, with TRBD1 matching over 9 bases. V gave up 2 bases and J gave up 5 bases; unmatched junction bases: 8. From germline, CDR1 is SGHRS and CDR2 YFSETQ. This CDR3 has 15 residues.